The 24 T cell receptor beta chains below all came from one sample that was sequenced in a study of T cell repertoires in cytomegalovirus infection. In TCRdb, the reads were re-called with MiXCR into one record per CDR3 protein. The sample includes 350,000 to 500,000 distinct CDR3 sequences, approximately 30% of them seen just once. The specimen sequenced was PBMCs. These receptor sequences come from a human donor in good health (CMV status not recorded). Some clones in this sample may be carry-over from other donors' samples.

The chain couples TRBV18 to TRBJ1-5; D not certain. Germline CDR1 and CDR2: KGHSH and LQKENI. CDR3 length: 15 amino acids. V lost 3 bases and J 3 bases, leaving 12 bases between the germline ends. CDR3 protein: CASSPGSGTNQPQHF. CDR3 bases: TGTGCCAGCTCACCCGGCTCAGGTACCAATCAGCCCCAGCATTTT.

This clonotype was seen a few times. The CDR3 sequence: CASSQHLGQGNQPQHF. CDR3 nucleotides: TGTGCCAGCAGCCAGCACTTGGGACAGGGGAATCAGCCCCAGCATTTT. The chain combines TRBV6-1 with TRBJ1-5; 10 positions agree with TRBD1. V lost 6 bases, J lost 4 bases, and 9 bases stayed unmatched. The CDR3 extends over 16 amino acids. Germline CDR1 and CDR2: MNHNS and SASEGT.

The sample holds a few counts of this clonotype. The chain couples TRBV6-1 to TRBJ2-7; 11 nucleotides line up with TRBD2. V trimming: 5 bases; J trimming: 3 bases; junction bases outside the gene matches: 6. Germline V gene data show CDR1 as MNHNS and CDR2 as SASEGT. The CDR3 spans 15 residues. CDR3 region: CASSRLAGQGYEQYF. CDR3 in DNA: TGTGCCAGCAGTCGACTAGCGGGGCAAGGCTACGAGCAGTACTTC.

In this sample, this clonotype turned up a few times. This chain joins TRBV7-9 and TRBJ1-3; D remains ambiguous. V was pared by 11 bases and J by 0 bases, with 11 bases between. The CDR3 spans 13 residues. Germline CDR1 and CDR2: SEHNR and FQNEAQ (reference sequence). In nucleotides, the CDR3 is TGTGCCTCTCGACGGAGCTCTGGAAACACCATATATTTT. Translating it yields CASRRSSGNTIYF.

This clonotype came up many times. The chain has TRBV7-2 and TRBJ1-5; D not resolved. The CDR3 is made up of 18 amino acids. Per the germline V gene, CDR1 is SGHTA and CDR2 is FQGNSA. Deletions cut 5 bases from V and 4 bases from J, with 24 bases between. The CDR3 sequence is CASSPQNPMFGRNQPQHF. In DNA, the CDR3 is TGTGCCAGCAGCCCCCAGAACCCGATGTTTGGGAGGAATCAGCCCCAGCATTTT.

This CDR3 is CSASLAGAWGTYNEQFF. For the CDR3, the DNA is TGCAGTGCTAGTCTAGCGGGGGCCTGGGGTACATACAATGAGCAGTTCTTC. This chain connects TRBV20-1 to TRBJ2-1, with 10 nucleotides matching TRBD2. V lost 3 bases and J lost 4; bases outside the gene matches: 12. CDR3 length: 17 residues. CDR1 and CDR2 from the germline V gene are DFQATT and SNEGSKA (reference sequence).

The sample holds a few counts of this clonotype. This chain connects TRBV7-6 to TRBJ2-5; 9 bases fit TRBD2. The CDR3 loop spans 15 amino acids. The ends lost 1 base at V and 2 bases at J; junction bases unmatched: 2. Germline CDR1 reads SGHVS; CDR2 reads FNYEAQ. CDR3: CASSLVSGGQETQYF. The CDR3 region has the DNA TGTGCCAGCAGCTTAGTTAGCGGGGGACAAGAGACCCAGTACTTC.

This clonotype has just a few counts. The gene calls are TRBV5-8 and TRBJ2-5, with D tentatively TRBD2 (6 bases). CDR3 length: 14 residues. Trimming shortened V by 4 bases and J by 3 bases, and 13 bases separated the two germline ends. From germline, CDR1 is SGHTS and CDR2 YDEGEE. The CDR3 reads CASSLERREETQYF. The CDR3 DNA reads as TGTGCCAGCAGCCTGGAGAGGAGGGAAGAGACCCAGTACTTC.

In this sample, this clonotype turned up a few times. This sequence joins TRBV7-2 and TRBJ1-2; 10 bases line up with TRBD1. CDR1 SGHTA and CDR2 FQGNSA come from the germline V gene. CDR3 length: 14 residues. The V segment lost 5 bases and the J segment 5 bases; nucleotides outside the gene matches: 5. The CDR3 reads CASSGRDRGYGYTF. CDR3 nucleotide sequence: TGTGCCAGCAGCGGACGGGACAGGGGATATGGCTACACCTTC.

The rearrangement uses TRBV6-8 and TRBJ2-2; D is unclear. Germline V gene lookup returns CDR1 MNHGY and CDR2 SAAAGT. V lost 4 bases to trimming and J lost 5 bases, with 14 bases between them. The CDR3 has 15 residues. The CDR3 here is CASSWAAARTGELFF. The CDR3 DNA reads TGTGCCAGCAGTTGGGCGGCTGCGAGGACCGGGGAGCTGTTTTTT.

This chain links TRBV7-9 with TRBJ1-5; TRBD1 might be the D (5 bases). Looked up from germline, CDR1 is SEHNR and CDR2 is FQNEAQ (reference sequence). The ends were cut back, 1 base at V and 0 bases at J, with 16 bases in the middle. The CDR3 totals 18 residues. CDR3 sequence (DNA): TGTGCCAGCAGCTTAGAGGCAGGGAAGGCCAATAGCAATCAGCCCCAGCATTTT. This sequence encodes CASSLEAGKANSNQPQHF.

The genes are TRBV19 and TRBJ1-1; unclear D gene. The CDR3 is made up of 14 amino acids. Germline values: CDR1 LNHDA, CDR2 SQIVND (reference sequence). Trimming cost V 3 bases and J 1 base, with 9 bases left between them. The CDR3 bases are TGTGCCAGTAGTATTCTACGACAGAACACTGAAGCTTTCTTT. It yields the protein CASSILRQNTEAFF.

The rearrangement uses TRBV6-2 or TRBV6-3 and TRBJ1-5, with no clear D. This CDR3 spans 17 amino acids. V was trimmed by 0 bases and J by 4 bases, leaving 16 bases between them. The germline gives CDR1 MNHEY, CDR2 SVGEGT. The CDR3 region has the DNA TGTGCCAGCAGTTACTCGACGGGCAGCCCAATAAATCAGCCCCAGCATTTT. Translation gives CASSYSTGSPINQPQHF.

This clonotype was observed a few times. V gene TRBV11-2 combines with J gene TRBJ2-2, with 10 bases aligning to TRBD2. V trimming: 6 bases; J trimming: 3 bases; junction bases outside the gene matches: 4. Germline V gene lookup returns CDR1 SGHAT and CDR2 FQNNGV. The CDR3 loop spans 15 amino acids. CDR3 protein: CASRISGGYTGELFF. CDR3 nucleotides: TGTGCCAGCAGAATTAGCGGGGGGTACACCGGGGAGCTGTTTTTT.

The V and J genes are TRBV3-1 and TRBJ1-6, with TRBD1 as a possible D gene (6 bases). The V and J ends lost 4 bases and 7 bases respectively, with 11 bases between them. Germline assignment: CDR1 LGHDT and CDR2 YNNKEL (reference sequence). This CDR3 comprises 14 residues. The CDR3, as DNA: TGTGCCAGCAGCCCAGGACAGCTCAATTCACCCCTCCACTTT. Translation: CASSPGQLNSPLHF.

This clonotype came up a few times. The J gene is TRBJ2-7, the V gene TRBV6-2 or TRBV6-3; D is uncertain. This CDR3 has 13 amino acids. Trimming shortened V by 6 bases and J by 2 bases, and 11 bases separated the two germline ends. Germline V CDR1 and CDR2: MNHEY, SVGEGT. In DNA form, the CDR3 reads TGTGCCAGCAGCGGCAGGAGACCCTACGAGCAGTACTTC. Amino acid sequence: CASSGRRPYEQYF.

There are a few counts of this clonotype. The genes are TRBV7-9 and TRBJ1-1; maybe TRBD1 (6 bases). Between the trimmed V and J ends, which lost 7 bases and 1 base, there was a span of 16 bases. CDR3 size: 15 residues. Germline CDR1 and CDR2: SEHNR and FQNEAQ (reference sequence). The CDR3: CASTSNRDGNTEAFF. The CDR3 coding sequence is TGTGCCAGCACCTCTAACAGGGATGGGAACACTGAAGCTTTCTTT.

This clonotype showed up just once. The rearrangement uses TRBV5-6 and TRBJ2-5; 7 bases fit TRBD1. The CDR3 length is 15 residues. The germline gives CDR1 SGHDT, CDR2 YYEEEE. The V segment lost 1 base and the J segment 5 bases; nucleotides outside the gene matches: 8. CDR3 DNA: TGTGCCAGCAGCTTGAGGACAGGTGGGTTTGAGACCCAGTACTTC. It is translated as CASSLRTGGFETQYF.

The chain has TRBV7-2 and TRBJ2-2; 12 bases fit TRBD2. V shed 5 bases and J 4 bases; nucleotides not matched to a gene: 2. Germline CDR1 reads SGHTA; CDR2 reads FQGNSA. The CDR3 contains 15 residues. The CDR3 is CASSRTSGVTGELFF. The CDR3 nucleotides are TGTGCCAGCAGCCGGACTAGCGGGGTCACCGGGGAGCTGTTTTTT. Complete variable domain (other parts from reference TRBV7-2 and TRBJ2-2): GAGVSQSPSNKVTEKGKDVELRCDPISGHTALYWYRQSLGQGLEFLIYFQGNSAPDKSGLPSDRFSAERTGGSVSTLTIQRTQQEDSAVYLCASSRTSGVTGELFFGEGSRLTVL.

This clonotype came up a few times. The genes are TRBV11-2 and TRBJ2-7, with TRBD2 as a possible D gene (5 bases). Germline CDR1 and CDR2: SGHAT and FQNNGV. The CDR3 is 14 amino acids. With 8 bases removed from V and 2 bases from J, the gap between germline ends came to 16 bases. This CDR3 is CASAYVDGTYEQYF. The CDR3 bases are TGTGCCAGCGCTTACGTAGACGGGACCTACGAGCAGTACTTC.

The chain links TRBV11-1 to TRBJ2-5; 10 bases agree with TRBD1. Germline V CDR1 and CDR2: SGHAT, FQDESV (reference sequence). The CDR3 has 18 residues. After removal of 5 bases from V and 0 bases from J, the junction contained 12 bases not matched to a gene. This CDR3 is CASSTPEPGQGYQETQYF. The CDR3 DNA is TGTGCCAGCAGCACGCCGGAACCGGGACAGGGGTACCAAGAGACCCAGTACTTC.

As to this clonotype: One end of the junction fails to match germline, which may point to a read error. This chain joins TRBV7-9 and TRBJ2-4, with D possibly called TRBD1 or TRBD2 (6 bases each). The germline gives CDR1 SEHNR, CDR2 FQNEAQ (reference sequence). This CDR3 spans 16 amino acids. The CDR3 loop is CASSSQGGRAKNSQYF. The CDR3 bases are TGTGCCAGCAGCTCACAGGGAGGACGGGCCAAAAACAGTCAGTACTTC.

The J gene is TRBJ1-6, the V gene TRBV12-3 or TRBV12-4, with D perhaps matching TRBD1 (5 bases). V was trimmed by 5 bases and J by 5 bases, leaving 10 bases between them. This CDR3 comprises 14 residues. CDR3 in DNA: TGTGCCAGCAGTGGGACTCAGAATAATTCACCCCTCCACTTT. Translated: CASSGTQNNSPLHF.

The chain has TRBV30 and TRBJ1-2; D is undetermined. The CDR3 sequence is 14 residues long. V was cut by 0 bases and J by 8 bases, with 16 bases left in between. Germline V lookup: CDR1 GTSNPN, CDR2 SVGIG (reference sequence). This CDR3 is CAWSVLVGMGGYTF. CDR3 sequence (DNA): TGTGCCTGGAGTGTACTCGTCGGAATGGGAGGCTACACCTTC.